This TCR beta chain is from a study of T-cell memory formation after mild COVID-19. V lost 3 bases and J 6 bases, leaving 11 bases between the germline ends. The CDR3 loop spans 13 amino acids. CDR1 is SGHDN and CDR2 is FVKESK in the germline V gene. A single record per CDR3 protein comes from TCRdb applying MiXCR to the 5' RACE reads. The sample contains just under 550,000 distinct CDR3 sequences, around 20% of which appear only once. The sample consisted of PBMCs or a T cell subset sorted from them (not recorded which). The V call is TRBV14, the J call TRBJ1-2; TRBD1 might be the D (6 bases). This clonotype originated in an adult woman who had mild COVID-19 (a few samples of this study predate the infection). Cell type and time point are not known. CDR3 bases: TGTGCCAGCAGCCAGGCCTACAGGGATGGCTACACCTTC. It encodes CASSQAYRDGYTF. The variable domain in full, completed from reference TRBV14 and TRBJ1-2, reads EAGVTQFPSHSVIEKGQTVTLRCDPISGHDNLYWYRRVMGKEIKFLLHFVKESKQDESGMPNNRFLAERTGGTYSTLKVQPAELEDSGVYFCASSQAYRDGYTFGSGTRLTVV.